The entry below describes one TCR beta chain. What it binds is not known. Total RNA, at least 5 micrograms per sample, was extracted from PBMCs. The data originate from a study of blood T cells in healthy people across ages. Points from the study as a whole: A roughly linear age-dependent decrease characterized TCR beta diversity per million T cells. Greater diversity and more naive CD4+ cells were seen in long-lived donors than in aged donors.

The use of a sample-barcoded 5' primer and a J-beta primer mix characterized a second PCR of roughly 6 to 11 cycles. TCRdb passed the 5' RACE reads through MiXCR, listing each CDR3 protein once. Among about 1.6 million distinct CDR3 sequences listed, approximately 32% were seen once. The J segment lost 7 bases and the V segment lost 0 bases, leaving 9 bases of the junction unmatched. The CDR3 length is 17 residues. Looked up from germline, CDR1 is MNHEY and CDR2 is SMNVEV (reference sequence). The specimen sequenced was blood. This chain joins TRBV27 and TRBJ2-3, with TRBD1 matching over 11 bases. This TCR came from a young woman in good health. The CDR3 DNA follows: TGTGCCAGCAGTTTATCGCCGTGGACAGGGGGCATGCATACGCAGTATTTT. This sequence encodes CASSLSPWTGGMHTQYF.